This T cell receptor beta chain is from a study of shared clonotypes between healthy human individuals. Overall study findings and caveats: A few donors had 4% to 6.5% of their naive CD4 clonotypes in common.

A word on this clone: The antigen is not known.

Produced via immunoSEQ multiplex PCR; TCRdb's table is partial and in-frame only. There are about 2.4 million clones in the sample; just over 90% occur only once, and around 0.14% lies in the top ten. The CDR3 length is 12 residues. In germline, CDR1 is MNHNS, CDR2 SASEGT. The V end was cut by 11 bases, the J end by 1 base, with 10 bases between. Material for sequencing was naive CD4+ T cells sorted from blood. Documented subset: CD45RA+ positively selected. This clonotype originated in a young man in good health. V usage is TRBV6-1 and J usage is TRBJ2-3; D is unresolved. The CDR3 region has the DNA TGTGCCGCCTCAGCCCGCACAGATACGCAGTATTTT. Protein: CAASARTDTQYF.